This T cell receptor (beta chain) is drawn from a study of blood T cell repertoires in COVID-19. Study-wide background: Material from acute and convalescent COVID-19 was sourced from the United States, Italy and Spain. T cells, B-cell-depleted T cells, or PBMCs supplied cDNA or gDNA.

Study processing details: Counts of nucleated cells, estimated from reference gene primer amplification, were obtained. Profiled with immunoSEQ multiplex PCR; TCRdb holds only in-frame clones, not every one. V, J and clone size are taken as reported in that table, and D and trimming were inferred from the DNA itself. The table has about 74,000 clones, approximately 85% seen once. The CDR3 is 15 amino acids. The germline CDR1 and CDR2 sequences are SNHLY and FYNNEI. V lost 6 bases, J lost 5 bases, and 19 bases lay in between. J is TRBJ2-5 and V is TRBV2; TRBD1 might be the D (7 bases). This clonotype originated in a man aged 45-60 years with acute or convalescent COVID-19. Sequencing input: peripheral blood. The CDR3 sequence: CASSDTDRAGETQYF. In DNA, the CDR3 is TGTGCCAGCAGCGACACAGACAGGGCGGGGGAGACCCAGTACTTC.